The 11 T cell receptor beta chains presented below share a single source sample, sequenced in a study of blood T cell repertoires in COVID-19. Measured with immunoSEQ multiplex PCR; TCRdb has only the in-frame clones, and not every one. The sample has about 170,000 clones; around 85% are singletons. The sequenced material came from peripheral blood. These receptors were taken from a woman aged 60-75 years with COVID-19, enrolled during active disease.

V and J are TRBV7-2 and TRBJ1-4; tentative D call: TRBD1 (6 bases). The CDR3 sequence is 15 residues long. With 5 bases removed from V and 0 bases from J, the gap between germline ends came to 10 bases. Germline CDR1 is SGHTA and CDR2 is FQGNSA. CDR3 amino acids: CASSTAGATNEKLFF. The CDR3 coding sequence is TGTGCCAGCAGCACGGCAGGGGCAACTAATGAAAAACTGTTTTTT.

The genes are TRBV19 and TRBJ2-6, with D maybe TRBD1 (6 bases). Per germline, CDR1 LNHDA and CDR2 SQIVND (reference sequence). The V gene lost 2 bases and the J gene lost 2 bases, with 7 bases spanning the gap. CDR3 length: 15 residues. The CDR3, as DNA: TGTGCCAGTAGTATACCAGGGGCTGGGGCCAACGTCCTGACTTTC. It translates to CASSIPGAGANVLTF.

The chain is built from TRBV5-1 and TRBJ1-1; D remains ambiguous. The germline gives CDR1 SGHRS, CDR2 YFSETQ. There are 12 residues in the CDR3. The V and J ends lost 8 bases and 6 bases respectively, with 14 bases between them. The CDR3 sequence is CASDTVRAEAFF. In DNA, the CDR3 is TGCGCCAGTGACACGGTCAGAGCTGAAGCTTTCTTT.

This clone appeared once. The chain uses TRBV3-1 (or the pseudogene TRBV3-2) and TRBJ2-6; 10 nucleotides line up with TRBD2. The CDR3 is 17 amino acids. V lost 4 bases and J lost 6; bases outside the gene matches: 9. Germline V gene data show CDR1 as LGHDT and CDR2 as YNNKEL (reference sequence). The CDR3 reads CASSPRASGSSANVLTF. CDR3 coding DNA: TGTGCCAGCAGCCCGCGTGCTAGCGGGAGTTCGGCCAACGTCCTGACTTTC.

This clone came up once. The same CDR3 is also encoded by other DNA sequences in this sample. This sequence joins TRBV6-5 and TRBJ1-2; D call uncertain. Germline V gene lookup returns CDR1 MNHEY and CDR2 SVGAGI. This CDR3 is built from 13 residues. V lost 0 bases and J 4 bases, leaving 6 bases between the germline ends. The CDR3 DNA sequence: TGTGCCAGCAGTTACTCCCGGGGCTATGGCTACACCTTC. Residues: CASSYSRGYGYTF.

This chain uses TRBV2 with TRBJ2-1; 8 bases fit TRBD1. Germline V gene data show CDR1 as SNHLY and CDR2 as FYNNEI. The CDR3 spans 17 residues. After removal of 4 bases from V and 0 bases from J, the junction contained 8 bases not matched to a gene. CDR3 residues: CASSGDRGPISYNEQFF. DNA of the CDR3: TGTGCCAGCAGTGGCGACAGGGGTCCCATCTCCTACAATGAGCAGTTCTTC.

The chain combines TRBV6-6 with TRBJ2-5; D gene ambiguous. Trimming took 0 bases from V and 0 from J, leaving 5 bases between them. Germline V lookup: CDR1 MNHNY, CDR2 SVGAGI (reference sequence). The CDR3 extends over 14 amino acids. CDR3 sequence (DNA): TGTGCCAGCAGTTACTCCCCCAACCAAGAGACCCAGTACTTC. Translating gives CASSYSPNQETQYF.

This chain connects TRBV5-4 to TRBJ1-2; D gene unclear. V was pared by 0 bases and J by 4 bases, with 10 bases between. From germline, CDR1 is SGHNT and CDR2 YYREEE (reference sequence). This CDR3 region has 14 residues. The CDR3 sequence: CASSLGSVSYGYTF. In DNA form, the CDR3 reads TGTGCCAGCAGCTTGGGGTCAGTCAGCTATGGCTACACCTTC. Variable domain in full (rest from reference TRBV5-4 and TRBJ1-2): ETGVTQSPTHLIKTRGQQVTLRCSSQSGHNTVSWYQQALGQGPQFIFQYYREEENGRGNFPPRFSGLQFPNYSSELNVNALELDDSALYLCASSLGSVSYGYTFGSGTRLTVV.

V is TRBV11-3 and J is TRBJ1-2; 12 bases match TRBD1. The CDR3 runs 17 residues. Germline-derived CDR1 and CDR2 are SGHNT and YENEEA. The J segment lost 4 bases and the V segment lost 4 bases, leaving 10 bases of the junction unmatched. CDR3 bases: TGTGCCAGCAGCTCCGATGGGGACAGGGGGCCTGTCTATGGCTACACCTTC. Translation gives CASSSDGDRGPVYGYTF. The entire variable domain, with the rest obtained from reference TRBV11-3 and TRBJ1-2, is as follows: EAGVVQSPRYKIIEKKQPVAFWCNPISGHNTLYWYLQNLGQGPELLIRYENEEAVDDSQLPKDRFSAERLKGVDSTLKIQPAELGDSAVYLCASSSDGDRGPVYGYTFGSGTRLTVV.

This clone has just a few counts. In DNA, the CDR3 is TGTGCCAGCAGCCAAGTCCCCCGGGGGGAATCTGGCTACACCTTC. Its translation: CASSQVPRGESGYTF. The chain combines TRBV3-1 (or the pseudogene TRBV3-2) with TRBJ1-2, with D possibly matching TRBD1 (5 bases). V lost 1 base and J lost 7, with 16 bases in between. The CDR3 spans 15 residues. The germline V gene has CDR1 LGHDT and CDR2 YNNKEL (reference sequence).

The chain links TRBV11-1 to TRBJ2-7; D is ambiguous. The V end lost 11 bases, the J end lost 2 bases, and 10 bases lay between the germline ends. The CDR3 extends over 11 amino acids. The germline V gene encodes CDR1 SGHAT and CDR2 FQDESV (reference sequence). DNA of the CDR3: TGTGCCTCCCGGTTAACCTACGAGCAGTACTTC. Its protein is CASRLTYEQYF.